What follows describes a single T cell receptor (beta chain). The data belong to a study of blood T cell repertoires in COVID-19. Across the study: Samples came from the United States, Italy and Spain, spanning acute and convalescent COVID-19. Sources were T cells, B-cell-depleted T cells, or PBMCs; the material itself was cDNA or gDNA.

Germline assignment: CDR1 SGHRS and CDR2 YFSETQ. The CDR3 has 13 amino acids. The V end lost 4 bases, the J end lost 5 bases, and 9 bases lay between the germline ends. As handled by the study authors: Estimation of nucleated cell counts relied on the amplification of reference gene primers. Only in-frame clones appear in the TCRdb table, and some are missing; sequencing was by immunoSEQ multiplex PCR. V, J and clone size were drawn from that table, and D and trimming were deduced from the DNA. Altogether just over 95,000 clones are present, less than 95% being singletons, with the ten largest covering 1.5% to 2%.

This clonotype was sampled from a man between 60 and 75 years old with acute or convalescent COVID-19. What was sequenced was peripheral blood. This sequence joins TRBV5-1 and TRBJ1-4, with unresolved D. CDR3 sequence reads: CASSPGGNEKLFF. CDR3 nucleotide sequence: TGCGCCAGCAGCCCAGGAGGGAATGAAAAACTGTTTTTT.